A selection of T cell receptor beta chains follows, all from one sample in a study of monozygotic twins with inflammatory bowel disease. Reprocessing the 5' RACE reads, TCRdb reports a single entry for every CDR3 protein and omits DNA. This sample's table reports about 160,000 distinct CDR3 sequences. The specimen sequenced was blood. The receptors were gathered from a human donor with ulcerative colitis or Crohn's disease, or a healthy co-twin of an affected twin (not recorded which). CDR3s include the opening cysteine and the closing phenylalanine or tryptophan.

V: TRBV20-1; J: TRBJ2-7; CDR3: CSASRQGHEQYF
V: TRBV7-9; J: TRBJ2-1; CDR3: CASEGRGEQFF
V: TRBV2; J: TRBJ2-1; CDR3: CASSPLDRAYNEQFF
V: TRBV7-2; J: TRBJ1-2; CDR3: CASSFGPLAYGYTF
V: TRBV5-1; J: TRBJ1-2; CDR3: CASRKGSGGAQEGYYGYTF
V: TRBV5-4; J: TRBJ2-1; CDR3: CASSLAKRGRYNEQFF
V: TRBV5-1; J: TRBJ2-6; CDR3: CASSLDGGANVLTF
V: TRBV7-2; J: TRBJ2-1; CDR3: CASSFADEQFF
V: TRBV11-2; J: TRBJ1-2; CDR3: CASSSQGAYYGYTF
V: TRBV20-1; J: TRBJ2-2; CDR3: CSARFAGGTNTGELFF
V: TRBV28; J: TRBJ2-5; CDR3: CASSYQTTGEETQYF